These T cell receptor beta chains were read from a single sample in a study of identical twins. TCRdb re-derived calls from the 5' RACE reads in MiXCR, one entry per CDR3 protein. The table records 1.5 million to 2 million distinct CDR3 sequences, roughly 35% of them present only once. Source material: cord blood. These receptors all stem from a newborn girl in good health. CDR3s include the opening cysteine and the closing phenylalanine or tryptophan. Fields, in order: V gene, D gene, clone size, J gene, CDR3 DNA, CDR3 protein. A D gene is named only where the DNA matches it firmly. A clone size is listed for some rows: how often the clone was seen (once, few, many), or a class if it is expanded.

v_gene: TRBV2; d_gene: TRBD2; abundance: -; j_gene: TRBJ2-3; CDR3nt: TGTGCCAGCATGACCGGGACTAGTACAGATACGCAGTATTTT; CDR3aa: CASMTGTSTDTQYF
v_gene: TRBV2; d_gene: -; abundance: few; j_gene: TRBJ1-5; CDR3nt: TGTGCCAGCAAAAGGGGGACCAACCGGAGCAATCAGCCCCAGCATTTT; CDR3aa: CASKRGTNRSNQPQHF
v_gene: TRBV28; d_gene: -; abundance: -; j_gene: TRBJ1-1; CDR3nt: TGTGCCAGCAGTCCAACTTTTTGGGGGATGAACACTGAAGCTTTCTTT; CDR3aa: CASSPTFWGMNTEAFF
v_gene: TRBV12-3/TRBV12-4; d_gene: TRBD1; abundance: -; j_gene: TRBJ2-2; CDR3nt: TGTGCCAGCGGGACAGGTTCGAACACCGGGGAGCTGTTTTTT; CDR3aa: CASGTGSNTGELFF
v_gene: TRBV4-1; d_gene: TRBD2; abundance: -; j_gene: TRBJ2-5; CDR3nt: TGCGCCAGCAGCCAAGTGATAGCGGGGGTAATTGCGACCCAGTACTTC; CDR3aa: CASSQVIAGVIATQYF
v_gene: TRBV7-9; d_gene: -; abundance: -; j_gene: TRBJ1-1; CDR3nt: TGTGCCAGCACTTGGGCGGACACTGAAGCTTTCTTT; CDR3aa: CASTWADTEAFF
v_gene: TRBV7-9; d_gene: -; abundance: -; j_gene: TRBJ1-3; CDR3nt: TGTGCCAGCAGCTTACCAGGCTTCGGAAACACCATATATTTT; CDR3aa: CASSLPGFGNTIYF
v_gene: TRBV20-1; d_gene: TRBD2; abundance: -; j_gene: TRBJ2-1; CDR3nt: TGCAGTGCTAGACCCAAGCGGGGAGCGGACCCAACCTACAATGAGCAGTTCTTC; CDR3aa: CSARPKRGADPTYNEQFF
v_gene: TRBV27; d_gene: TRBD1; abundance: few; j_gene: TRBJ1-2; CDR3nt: TGTGCCAGCAGACGGACAGGGGGCGTCGGCTACACCTTC; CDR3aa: CASRRTGGVGYTF
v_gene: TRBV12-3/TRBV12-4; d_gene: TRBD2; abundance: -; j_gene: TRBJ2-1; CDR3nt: TGTGCCAGCAGACCGGGGGGGCCCTACAATGAGCAGTTCTTC; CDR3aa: CASRPGGPYNEQFF
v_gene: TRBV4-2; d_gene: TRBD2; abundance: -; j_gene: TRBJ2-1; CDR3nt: TGTGCCAGCAGCCCCCGAAGCGGGAGGGCCCTAGGGGAGCAGTTCTTC; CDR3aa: CASSPRSGRALGEQFF
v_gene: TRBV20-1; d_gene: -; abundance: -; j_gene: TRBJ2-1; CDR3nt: TGCAGTGCTAAGCCTTTAGTGTTTGGGGATTACAATGAGCAGTTCTTC; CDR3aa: CSAKPLVFGDYNEQFF
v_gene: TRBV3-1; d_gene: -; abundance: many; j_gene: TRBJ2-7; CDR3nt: TGTGCCAGCAGTGGCGGGACCTACGAGCAGTACTTC; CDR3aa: CASSGGTYEQYF
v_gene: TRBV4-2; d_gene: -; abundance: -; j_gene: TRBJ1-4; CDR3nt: TGTGCCAGCAGCCAAGAAGGTACCGGAAGGACTAATGAAAAACTGTTTTTT; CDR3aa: CASSQEGTGRTNEKLFF
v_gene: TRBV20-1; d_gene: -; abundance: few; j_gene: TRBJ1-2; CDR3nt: TGCAGTGCTCTACAGCCTAACTATGGCTACACCTTC; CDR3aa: CSALQPNYGYTF
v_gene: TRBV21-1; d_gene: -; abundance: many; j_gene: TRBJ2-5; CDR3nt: TGTGCCAGCAGCAAAGGGGGCCAAGAGACCCAGTACTTC; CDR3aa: CASSKGGQETQYF
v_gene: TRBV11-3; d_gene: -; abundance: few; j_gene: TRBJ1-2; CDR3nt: TGTGCCAGCAGCTTGGGGACTTTGGGCTACACCTTC; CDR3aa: CASSLGTLGYTF
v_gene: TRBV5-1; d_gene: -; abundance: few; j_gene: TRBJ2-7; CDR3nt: TGCGCCAGCAGCTTGGTTACAGGGTCTGGATACGAGCAGTACTTC; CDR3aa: CASSLVTGSGYEQYF
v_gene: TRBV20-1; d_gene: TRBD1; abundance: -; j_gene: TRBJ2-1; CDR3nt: TGCAGTGCTTCCCAGGACAGGGGCGATGAGCAGTTCTTC; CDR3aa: CSASQDRGDEQFF
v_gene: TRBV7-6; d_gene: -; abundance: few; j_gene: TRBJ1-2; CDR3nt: TGTGCCAGCAGCTTAGCCCCGTCGGTAACTGGCTACACCTTC; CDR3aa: CASSLAPSVTGYTF
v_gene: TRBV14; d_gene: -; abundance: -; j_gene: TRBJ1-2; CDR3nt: TGTGCCAGCAGACAAGGGAACCTGAGGGCCTATGGCTACACCTTC; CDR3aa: CASRQGNLRAYGYTF
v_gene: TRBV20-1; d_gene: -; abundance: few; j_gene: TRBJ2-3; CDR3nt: TGCAGTGCCATCGGGGAAGGAAGCACAGATACGCAGTATTTT; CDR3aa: CSAIGEGSTDTQYF
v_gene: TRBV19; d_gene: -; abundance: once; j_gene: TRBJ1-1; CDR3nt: TGTGCCAGTACGGGGGAGGACACTGAAGCTTTCTTT; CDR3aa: CASTGEDTEAFF
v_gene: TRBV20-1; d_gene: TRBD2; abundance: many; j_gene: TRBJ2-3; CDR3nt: TGCAGTGCTTGCACGACTAGCTCAGATACGCAGTATTTT; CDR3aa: CSACTTSSDTQYF
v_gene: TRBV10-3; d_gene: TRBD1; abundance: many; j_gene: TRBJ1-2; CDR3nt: TGTGCCATCCTCACAGGGGAACGGGGCTACACCTTC; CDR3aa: CAILTGERGYTF
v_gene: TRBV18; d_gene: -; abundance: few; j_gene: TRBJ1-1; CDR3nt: TGTGCCAGCTCACCACCGTCGACAGGTGCGAACACTGAAGCTTTCTTT; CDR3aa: CASSPPSTGANTEAFF
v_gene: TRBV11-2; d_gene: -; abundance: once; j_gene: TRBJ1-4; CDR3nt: TGTGCCAGCAGCGCGCAGCCCGCAAATGAAAAACTGTTTTTT; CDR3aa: CASSAQPANEKLFF
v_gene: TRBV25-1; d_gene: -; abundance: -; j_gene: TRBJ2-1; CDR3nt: TGTGTCAGCAGTGAGAGTAGTTTCGACAATGAGCAGTTCTTC; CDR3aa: CVSSESSFDNEQFF
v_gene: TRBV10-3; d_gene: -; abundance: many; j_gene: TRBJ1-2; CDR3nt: TGTGCCATCAGTGGTCGGGGGTTCGGGGGCTACACCTTC; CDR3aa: CAISGRGFGGYTF
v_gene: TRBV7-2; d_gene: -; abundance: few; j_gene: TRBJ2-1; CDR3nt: TGTGCCAGCAGCCCACAGGGGGGGGGTGTAAGGAATGAGCAGTTCTTC; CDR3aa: CASSPQGGGVRNEQFF
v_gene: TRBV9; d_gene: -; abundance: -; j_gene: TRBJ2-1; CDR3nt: TGTGCCAGCAGCGTGGGACTCCCCTCCTACAATGAGCAGTTCTTC; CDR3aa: CASSVGLPSYNEQFF
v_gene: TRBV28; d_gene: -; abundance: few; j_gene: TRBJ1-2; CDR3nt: TGTGCCAGCAGTTCGCTGACGGGGCCAGGCTATGGCTACACCTTC; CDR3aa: CASSSLTGPGYGYTF
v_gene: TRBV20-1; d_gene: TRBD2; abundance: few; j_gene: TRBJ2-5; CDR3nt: TGCAGTGCTAGAGAGACTAGCGGGTACCAAGAGACCCAGTACTTC; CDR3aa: CSARETSGYQETQYF
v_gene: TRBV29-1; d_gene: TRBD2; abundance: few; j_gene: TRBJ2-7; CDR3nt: TGCAGCGTTGCCATCCCCAGACTAGCGGACAATGAGCAGTACTTC; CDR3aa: CSVAIPRLADNEQYF
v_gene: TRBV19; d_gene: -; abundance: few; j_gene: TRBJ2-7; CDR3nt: TGTGCCAGTAGTGCCCTACGAGGGACAGCGGGCCCTTACGAGCAGTACTTC; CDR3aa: CASSALRGTAGPYEQYF
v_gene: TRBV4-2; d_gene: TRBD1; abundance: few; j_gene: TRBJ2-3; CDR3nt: TGTGCCAGCAGCCAACAAGCGACAGGGTTGAGGACAGATACGCAGTATTTT; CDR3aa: CASSQQATGLRTDTQYF
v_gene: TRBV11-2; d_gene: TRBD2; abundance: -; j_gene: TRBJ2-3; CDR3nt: TGTGCCAGCAGCTTAGACCGTTCCGGGACTAGCGGGAGAGGAGATACGCAGTATTTT; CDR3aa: CASSLDRSGTSGRGDTQYF
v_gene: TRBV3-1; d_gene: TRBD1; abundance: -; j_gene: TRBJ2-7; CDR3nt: TGTGCCAGCAGCCGAACAGGGGGTGGCGAGCAGTACTTC; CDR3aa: CASSRTGGGEQYF
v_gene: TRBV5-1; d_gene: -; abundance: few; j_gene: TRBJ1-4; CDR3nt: TGCGCCAGCAGCGGAGGTAATGGGAATGAAAAACTGTTTTTT; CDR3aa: CASSGGNGNEKLFF
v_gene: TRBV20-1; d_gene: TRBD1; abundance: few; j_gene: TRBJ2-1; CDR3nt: TGCAGTCCACTAAAGACAGGGACCAATGAGCAGTTCTTC; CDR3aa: CSPLKTGTNEQFF
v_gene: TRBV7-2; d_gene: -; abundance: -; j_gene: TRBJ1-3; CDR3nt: TGTGCCAGCAGCATATACCGGGCCTCTGGAAACACCATATATTTT; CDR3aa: CASSIYRASGNTIYF
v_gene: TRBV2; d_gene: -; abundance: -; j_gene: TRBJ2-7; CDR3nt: TGTGCCAGCAGAGCCGACAGGCTATCGTCCTACGAGCAGTACTTC; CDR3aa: CASRADRLSSYEQYF
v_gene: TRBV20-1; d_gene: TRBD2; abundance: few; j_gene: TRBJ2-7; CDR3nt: TGCAGTGCCAACAGCGGGGGGCATGAGCAGTACTTC; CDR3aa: CSANSGGHEQYF
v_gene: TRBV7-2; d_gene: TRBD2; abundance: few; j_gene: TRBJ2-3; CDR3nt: TGTGCCAGCAGCTCATGGGCGGGAGGTTTATATACGCAGTATTTT; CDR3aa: CASSSWAGGLYTQYF
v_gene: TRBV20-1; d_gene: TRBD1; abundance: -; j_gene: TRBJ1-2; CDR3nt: TGCAGTGCTAGAAGGGGACAGGGAATTGGCTACACCTTC; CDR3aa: CSARRGQGIGYTF
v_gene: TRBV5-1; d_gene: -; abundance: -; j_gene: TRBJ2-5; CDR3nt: TGCGCCAGCAGCTTGCTCCCCTCTGAGACCCAGTACTTC; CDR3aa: CASSLLPSETQYF
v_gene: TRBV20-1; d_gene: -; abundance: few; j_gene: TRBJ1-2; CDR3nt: TGCAGTGCTAGAGAAGACGGGAGGGACTATGGCTACACCTTC; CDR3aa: CSAREDGRDYGYTF
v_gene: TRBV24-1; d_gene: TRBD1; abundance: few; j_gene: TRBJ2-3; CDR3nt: TGTGCCACCAGTGAGCGACAGGGGGAGGTCCTCACAGATACGCAGTATTTT; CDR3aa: CATSERQGEVLTDTQYF
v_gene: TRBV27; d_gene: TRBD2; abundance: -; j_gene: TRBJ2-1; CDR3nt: TGTGCCAGCAGTTTACGCGGACTAGCCAGGGGACGGGGAAACAATGAGCAGTTCTTC; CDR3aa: CASSLRGLARGRGNNEQFF
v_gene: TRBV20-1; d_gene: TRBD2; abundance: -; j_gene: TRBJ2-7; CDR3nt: TGCAGTGCTAGGGCTATAGCGGGGGGGCCTAATGAGCAGTACTTC; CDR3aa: CSARAIAGGPNEQYF
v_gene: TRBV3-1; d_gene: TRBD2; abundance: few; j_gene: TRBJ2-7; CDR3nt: TGTGCCAGCAGCCAAGCCGGGACTAGCAGGGAGCAGTACTTC; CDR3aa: CASSQAGTSREQYF
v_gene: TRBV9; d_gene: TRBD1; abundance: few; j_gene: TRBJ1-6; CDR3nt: TGTGCCAGCAGCGTAGCCACAGGGGGCTATAATTCACCCCTCCACTTT; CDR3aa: CASSVATGGYNSPLHF
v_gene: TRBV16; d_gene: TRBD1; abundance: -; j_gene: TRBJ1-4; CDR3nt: TGTGCCAGCAGCCAATCACAGGGGAGTTCTGAAAAACTGTTTTTT; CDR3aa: CASSQSQGSSEKLFF
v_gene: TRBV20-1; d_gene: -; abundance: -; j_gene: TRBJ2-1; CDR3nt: TGCAGTGCTAGAGATATGGGAATTCGGCGGGGAGCCTACAATGAGCAGTTCTTC; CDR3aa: CSARDMGIRRGAYNEQFF
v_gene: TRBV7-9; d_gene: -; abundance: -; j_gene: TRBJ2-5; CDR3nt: TGTGCCAGCAGCTTTTGGGTCTCAGAGACCCAGTACTTC; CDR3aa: CASSFWVSETQYF